Each of the 6 T cell receptor beta chains below was sequenced from the same sample in a study of tumor-infiltrating lymphocytes in oesophageal squamous cell carcinoma. From the PCR reads, TCRdb called clonotypes with MiXCR, one entry per CDR3 protein. Here the sample spans about 10,000 distinct CDR3 sequences, roughly 57% being singletons. Sample: esophageal tumor tissue. Receptors were obtained from a female donor with esophageal squamous cell carcinoma.

This clonotype was counted only a few times. The rearrangement joins TRBV7-8 to TRBJ1-2; a possible D gene is TRBD1 (5 bases). This CDR3 spans 21 amino acids. Trimming took off 4 bases at V and 4 bases at J, with 34 bases between the two ends. CDR1 and CDR2 from the germline V gene are SGHVS and FQNEAQ. The CDR3 sequence: CASSSYEYPGTATTKFYGYTF. In nucleotides, the CDR3 is TGTGCCAGCAGCTCCTATGAATACCCCGGGACGGCCACGACTAAATTCTATGGCTACACCTTC.

The chain combines TRBV28 with TRBJ2-7; 8 nucleotides line up with TRBD2. The CDR3 runs 13 residues. Losses at the gene ends were 8 bases for V and 3 bases for J; bases not matched to a gene: 6. CDR1 is MDHEN and CDR2 is SYDVKM in the germline V gene. The DNA of the CDR3 is TGTGCCAGCGGCCTAGCGGGCCTCTACGAGCAGTACTTC. Encoded protein: CASGLAGLYEQYF.

The genes are TRBV7-6 and TRBJ2-1, with D possibly matching TRBD1 (6 bases). With the DNA end fitting TRBJ2-7 better, the J assignment may be wrong. CDR3 length: 15 amino acids. From germline, CDR1 is SGHVS and CDR2 FNYEAQ. CDR3 DNA: TGTGCCAGCAGCTTACCGGGACACCTAACCTACGAGCAGTACTTC. Encoded protein: CASSLPGHLTYEQYF.

Concerning this clonotype itself: A read error may produce the germline difference seen at one junction end. V gene TRBV7-3 combines with J gene TRBJ2-1; 11 nucleotides align to TRBD2. Matching the DNA end better, TRBJ2-7 makes the J call doubtful. The CDR3 covers 17 residues. Germline CDR1 and CDR2: SGHTA and FQGTGA. Written as DNA, the CDR3 is TGTGCCAGCAGCGTAACCGGGACTAGCGGATTATCCTACGAGCAGTACTTC. Translation: CASSVTGTSGLSYEQYF.

This clonotype was detected many times. The chain carries TRBV13 and TRBJ2-1; D gene uncertain. In germline, CDR1 is PRHDT, CDR2 FYEKMQ (reference sequence). V lost 4 bases and J 7 bases, leaving 5 bases between the germline ends. The CDR3 runs 11 residues. CDR3 sequence reads: CASSSSNEQFF. The CDR3, as DNA: TGTGCCAGCAGCTCCTCGAATGAGCAGTTCTTC. The entire variable domain, with the rest obtained from reference TRBV13 and TRBJ2-1, is as follows: AAGVIQSPRHLIKEKRETATLKCYPIPRHDTVYWYQQGPGQDPQFLISFYEKMQSDKGSIPDRFSAQQFSDYHSELNMSSLELGDSALYFCASSSSNEQFFGPGTRLTVL.

This clonotype was recorded many times. The chain joins TRBV7-3 to TRBJ2-1; D is unclear. The germline V gene has CDR1 SGHTA and CDR2 FQGTGA. Trimming took off 0 bases at V and 3 bases at J, with 9 bases between the two ends. The length of the CDR3 is 15 residues. The CDR3 loop reads CASSLTSQGYNEQFF. The CDR3, as DNA: TGTGCCAGCAGCTTAACGTCTCAAGGCTACAATGAGCAGTTCTTC.